This TCR beta chain was documented in a study of control samples from healthy donors and cancer patients (dated by TCRdb to the early 2020s). Turning to this clone: Its antigen is still unknown. It has no much larger one-base neighbor in the sample; base qualities were not kept.

The CDR3 goes from the cysteine to the phenylalanine over 14 residues. This entry keeps only the CDR3 DNA: 42 bases, framed from base 1. A distance of 14 bases separates the germline ends of V and J, which lose 8 bases and 1 base respectively. Looking up the germline V gene yields CDR1 MNHEY and CDR2 SVGAGI. Library prep was done by the immunoSEQ multiplex PCR assay. This is the immuneACCESS table as TCRdb keeps it, with only in-frame sequences that have V and J called. A part of the clones is gone; compared with another copy, unresolved V genes explain less than half, and the rest is unexplained. The sample has 150,000 to 190,000 clones on record, 93% of them singletons. Over 2% of the sample goes to the ten largest clones.

The V gene is TRBV6-5 and the J gene is TRBJ1-1; confidence is insufficient to name the D gene. This clonotype was sampled from a man aged 50 or older in good health. Sequencing used blood. This receptor has the CDR3 CASPRYGGNTEAFF. The DNA reads TGTGCCAGCCCCAGGTATGGCGGGAACACTGAAGCTTTCTTT.